This T cell receptor (beta chain) appears in the sequencing data of a study of cytomegalovirus exposure and HLA in healthy donors (dated by TCRdb to the late 2010s). Regarding the complete study: According to an earlier analysis of a few hundred of the donors, 200 million or so T cells yielded 95 million to 140 million unique TCR beta sequences and 276 Gb of sequence data. An early release that covered fewer than 750 HLA-typed donors contained approximately 300 gigabases of sequencing data and 75 million to 100 million unique TCR sequences. Of the roughly 400 genotyped donors, about 84% fell in the genetic ancestry cluster associated with self-reported Caucasian donors. The study was designed to test whether signatures of past pathogen exposure could be identified by cataloging public T cell receptors. The T cell repertoires of 700 or so subjects were profiled by immunosequencing and related to cytomegalovirus serostatus. A separate validation cohort of 90 to 150 different subjects was used in addition to the roughly 670-subject first cohort. High-throughput TCR immunosequencing, statistical association of individual TCRs with disease status, and machine learning were combined to predict cytomegalovirus infection status. A later analysis re-analyzed previously published TCR beta repertoires from 666 donors and added high-resolution HLA genotyping to study TCR occurrence patterns. Rather than using new phenotypic data, the later analysis identified candidate immune exposures from TCR beta sequences and from how often those sequences occurred across donors. An earlier analysis of nearly 600 of the donors applied high-throughput TCR beta sequencing to assess whether each TCR beta V gene segment acted as functional or pseudogenic. Alongside the repertoire data, information on donor age, sex, ethnicity and CMV serostatus was compiled. A later genetic analysis took genome-wide SNP genotypes for about 55% of the roughly 670 donors and used that subset as a discovery cohort. All discovery cohort repertoires had been generated using a single sequencing platform. Class I and class II HLA loci were covered by the typing at four-digit resolution. Typing coverage differed by locus: A, B, C, DRB1 and DQB1 were typed in roughly 620-630 donors, DQA1 in 522, DPA1 in 606, and DPB1 in approximately 450. Because of strong linkage in the cohort, roughly five DR-DQ haplotypes were treated as single units for association and clustering. On average, 235,054 unique TCR beta nucleotide sequences were sequenced per donor among 398 genotyped donors of the cohort, with roughly 19% of those sequences being non-productive. On the study overall, not on this receptor specifically: Because counts were too low, seventeen rarely observed V segments, including chromosome 9 orphons, were left out of the earlier analysis of roughly 600 of the donors. Three of the identified cytomegalovirus-associated TCR beta chains were confirmed in vitro to be specific for cytomegalovirus antigens. In a later analysis, the rate of TCR association differed among HLA loci, with DRB1 alleles having the most associated TCRs and HLA-C alleles having the fewest. A cluster of highly shared sequence variants was judged likely to be a technical artifact of the sequencing pipeline. The authors suggested that the approach could potentially be extended to other disease states and immunological phenotypes. Correlated functional status among segregating V segments might reflect linkage disequilibrium, but an unknown experimental factor could not be ruled out. Only TCR beta chains were sequenced in this cohort, and the absence of alpha or paired-chain data limited detectable features. A further reported finding was that TCR beta sequences accurately predicted the HLA-A and HLA-B alleles for most subjects in the first cohort. In an earlier analysis of under 600 of the donors, most TCR beta V segments were observed in productive rearrangements about 87% or about 30% of the time, broadly matching IMGT annotations. Sequencing depth was assumed to be roughly uniform across donors in the presence/absence analyses, though that assumption may not hold. Some IMGT-functional V segments, including TRBV6-2 and TRBV6-3, could not be told apart with the 87-base-pair reads, so those segments were excluded. V-gene and J-gene trimming of TCR beta chains was associated with a missense DCLRE1C variant in a later genetic analysis, and the association was replicated in an independent cohort. In a later analysis, most CMV-associated TCR beta chains were found to appear HLA-restricted, with HLA associations seemingly driven largely by CMV exposure. When HLA alleles, especially DR and DQ, strongly co-occurred, attributing TCR associations to individual alleles was difficult. A later genetic analysis reported fewer N-insertions in productive TCRs among donors in an Asian-associated ancestry cluster than the roughly 700-donor mean. A total of fewer than 200 TCR beta chains were listed by the study as associated with cytomegalovirus. In a later analysis, HLA-associated TCR beta chains were found to be more clonally expanded and to have lower generation probabilities than equally common non-associated chains. Most TCR sequences were seen in very few donors, while some public TCRs were found in many individuals. A later analysis associated some 17,000 TCR beta sequences with specific HLA alleles at a false discovery rate of 0.05. For the cohort, immune exposure information was limited to CMV serostatus. Cytomegalovirus status was reported to be diagnosed by the classifier with high specificity and sensitivity in both the original and validation cohorts. Because HLA typing was missing for some donors at each locus, association tests included only the typed subset. In a later analysis, several top co-occurrence clusters were reported to appear linked to parvovirus B19, influenza, CMV and Epstein-Barr virus.

In total, about 650 healthy bone marrow donors made up the cohort. Cohort members were all nominally healthy when sampled, although unrecorded immune exposures were likely present. The donor tested CMV seropositive and was one of the 289 seropositive cohort members. A peripheral blood sample was provided by each donor, and peripheral blood mononuclear cells were used for TCR beta sequencing. Genomic DNA was extracted from the blood cell samples with the Qiagen DNeasy Blood Extraction Kit. Relative to germline, V is missing 0 bases and J is missing 4 bases, with 5 bases of the junction outside any gene match. From the cysteine up to the phenylalanine, the CDR3 has a length of 17 residues. Only the CDR3 DNA is retained, 51 bases long and in frame from the first base. From the germline V gene, CDR1 is SGHRS and CDR2 is YFSETQ. As regards this clone: Its antigen specificity is not known. Qualities for individual bases were not recorded, and no much larger clone is one base off.

Library preparation used the immunoSEQ multiplex PCR assay. A mixture of 60 forward primers for TCR Vbeta segments and 13 reverse primers for TCR Jbeta segments was used in the multiplex PCR. Amplification of the CDR3 region of rearranged TCR beta genes was performed with a multiplex PCR assay on genomic DNA. On the Illumina HiSeq System, the amplified TCR beta libraries were sequenced as 87-base-pair reads. The authors' pipeline ran thus. Across the roughly 600 repertoires, a later analysis counted around 80 million unique TCR beta chains, 9.5 million to 12 million of which were shared by at least two donors. Raw reads were error-corrected and collapsed into unique sequences with a nearest-neighbor algorithm that merged closely related sequences to remove PCR and sequencing errors. To assign V, D and J gene segments, CDR3 sequences were aligned to IMGT reference sequences. Each retained sequence needed at least a six-nucleotide match to both a V gene segment and a J gene segment. Rearrangements were called productive when the CDR3 lacked stop codons and stayed in frame with V and J; all others were non-productive. CDR3 was defined according to IMGT convention as the region running from the second conserved V-encoded cysteine to the conserved J-encoded phenylalanine. The earlier analysis of 587 of the donors excluded sequences that lacked an unambiguous match to a single V gene segment. In an earlier analysis of about 590 of the donors, a V segment was called functional when productive rearrangements were above 56.7%, and segregating when the standard deviation between donors exceeded 5%. A statistical classification framework was built to diagnose cytomegalovirus status from the catalog of TCR beta chain sequences. In a later analysis, TCR nucleotide sequences were compared against IMGT/GENE-DB human TR gene sequences so that V and J genes could be assigned. Using the TCRdist pipeline, a later analysis assigned CDR3 sequences along with most-parsimonious VDJ recombination scenarios. In a later analysis, every TCR beta chain was defined by the combination of its CDR3 amino acid sequence and its V-gene family, and reads without a unique V-gene family were dropped. To address suspected cross-contamination and a sequencing artifact, a later analysis removed over 500 highly shared, low-generation-probability nucleotide sequences. A later analysis calculated a clonal expansion index for each public chain from normalized within-repertoire ranks of inferred template counts. In a later analysis, generation probabilities were computed using a VDJ recombination model fitted to out-of-frame rearrangements, and the results were checked against IGoR. In a later analysis, TCR-TCR, TCR-HLA and TCR-CMV co-occurrence was scored with hypergeometric tests, and a repertoire-size bias correction was applied to TCR pairs. False discovery rates were estimated in a later analysis by permuting HLA or CMV assignments 20 times. A later analysis grouped co-occurring TCRs with DBSCAN, adding TCRdist sequence similarity when clustering within HLA-allele-positive subsets. Repertoires with fewer than 30,000 or more than 120,000 public chains were left out of co-occurrence clustering, as were a handful of repertoires with anomalous nucleotide sharing. In TCRdb, the immuneACCESS table is reduced to in-frame sequences with V and J assigned. These tables do not hold every clone; where another copy was compared, an unresolved V gene accounts for under half, and the others remain unexplained. That table is the source of V, J and clone size, and D and trimming were worked out from the DNA. The sample yields about 110,000 clones; 70% to 85% were counted once. The top ten clones comprise about 6.8% of the sample.

The specimen was PBMCs. This clonotype was sampled from a man aged 25-45 years in good health and CMV-seropositive. The chain couples TRBV5-1 to TRBJ2-3, with 13 central nucleotides matching TRBD2. CDR3 sequence: CASSLEGTSGTADTQYF. DNA sequence: TGCGCCAGCAGCTTGGAGGGGACTAGCGGGACCGCAGATACGCAGTATTTT.